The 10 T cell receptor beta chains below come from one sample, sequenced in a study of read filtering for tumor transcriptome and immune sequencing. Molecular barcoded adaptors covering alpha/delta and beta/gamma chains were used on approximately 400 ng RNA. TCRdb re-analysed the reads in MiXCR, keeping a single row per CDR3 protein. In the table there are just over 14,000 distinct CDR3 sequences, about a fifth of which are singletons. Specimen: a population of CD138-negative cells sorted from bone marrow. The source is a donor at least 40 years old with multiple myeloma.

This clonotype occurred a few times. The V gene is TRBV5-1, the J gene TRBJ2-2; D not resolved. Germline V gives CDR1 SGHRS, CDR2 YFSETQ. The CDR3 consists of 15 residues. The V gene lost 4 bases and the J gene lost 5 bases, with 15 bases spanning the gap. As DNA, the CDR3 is TGCGCCAGCAGCGAAACGGAGTTTGGGACCGGGGAGCTGTTTTTT. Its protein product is CASSETEFGTGELFF.

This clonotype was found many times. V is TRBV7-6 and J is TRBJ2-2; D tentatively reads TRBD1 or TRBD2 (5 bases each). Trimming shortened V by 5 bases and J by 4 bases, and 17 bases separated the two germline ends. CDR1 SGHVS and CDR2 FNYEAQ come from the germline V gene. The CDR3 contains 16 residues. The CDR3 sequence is CASSPGTDKPTGELFF. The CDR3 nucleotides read TGTGCCAGCAGCCCGGGGACCGATAAACCCACCGGGGAGCTGTTTTTT.

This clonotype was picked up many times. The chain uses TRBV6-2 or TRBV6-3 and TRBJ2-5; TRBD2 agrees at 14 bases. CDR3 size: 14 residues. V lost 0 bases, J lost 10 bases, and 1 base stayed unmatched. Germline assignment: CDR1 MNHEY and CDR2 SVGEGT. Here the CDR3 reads CASSYSGLAGVQYF. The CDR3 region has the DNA TGTGCCAGCAGTTACTCGGGACTAGCGGGAGTCCAGTACTTC.

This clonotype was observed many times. Written as DNA, the CDR3 is TGTGCCAGCAGCGCCGGAGGGGGCCTCACAGATACGCAGTATTTT. This gives the protein CASSAGGGLTDTQYF. The rearrangement uses TRBV7-2 and TRBJ2-3; a possible D gene is TRBD1 (7 bases). V was trimmed by 5 bases and J by 2 bases, leaving 14 bases between them. Germline-derived CDR1 and CDR2 are SGHTA and FQGNSA. This CDR3 has 15 residues.

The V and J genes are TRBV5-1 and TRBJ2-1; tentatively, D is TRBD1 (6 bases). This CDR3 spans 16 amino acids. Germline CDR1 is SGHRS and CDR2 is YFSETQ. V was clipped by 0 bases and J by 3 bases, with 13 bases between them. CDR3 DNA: TGCGCCAGCAGCTTGGGGTCCAGGGGAAACTACAATGAGCAGTTCTTC. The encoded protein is CASSLGSRGNYNEQFF.

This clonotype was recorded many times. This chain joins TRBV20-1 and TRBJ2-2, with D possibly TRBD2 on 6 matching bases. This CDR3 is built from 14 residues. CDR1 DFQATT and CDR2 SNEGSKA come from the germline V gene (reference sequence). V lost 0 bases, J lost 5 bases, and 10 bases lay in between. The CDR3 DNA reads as TGCAGTGCTAGAGATATAGGGAGGACCGGGGAGCTGTTTTTT. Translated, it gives CSARDIGRTGELFF.

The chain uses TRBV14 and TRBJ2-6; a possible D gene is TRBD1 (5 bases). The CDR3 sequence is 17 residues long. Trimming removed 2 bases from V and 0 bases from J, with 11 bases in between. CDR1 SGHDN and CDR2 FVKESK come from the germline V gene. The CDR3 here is CASSQTDRHSGANVLTF. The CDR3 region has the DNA TGTGCCAGCAGCCAAACTGACAGACACTCTGGGGCCAACGTCCTGACTTTC.

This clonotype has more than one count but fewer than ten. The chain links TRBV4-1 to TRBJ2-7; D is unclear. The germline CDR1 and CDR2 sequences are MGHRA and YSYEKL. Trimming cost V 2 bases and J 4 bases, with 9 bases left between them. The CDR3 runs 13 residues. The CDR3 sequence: CASSQLASYEQYF. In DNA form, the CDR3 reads TGCGCCAGCAGCCAATTGGCGAGTTACGAGCAGTACTTC.

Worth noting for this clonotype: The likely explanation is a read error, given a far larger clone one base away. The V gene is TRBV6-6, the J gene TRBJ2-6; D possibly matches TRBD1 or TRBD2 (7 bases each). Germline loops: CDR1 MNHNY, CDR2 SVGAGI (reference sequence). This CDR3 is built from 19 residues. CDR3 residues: CASSYSPRDSHRGANFLTF. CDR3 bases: TGTGCCAGCAGTTACTCTCCACGGGACAGCCATCGGGGGGCCAACTTCCTGACTTTC.

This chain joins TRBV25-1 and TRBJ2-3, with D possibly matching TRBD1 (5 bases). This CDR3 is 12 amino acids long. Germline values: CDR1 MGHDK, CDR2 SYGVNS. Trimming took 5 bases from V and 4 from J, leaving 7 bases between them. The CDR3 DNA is TGTGCCAGCAGTCTGGGGCCAGATACGCAGTATTTT. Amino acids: CASSLGPDTQYF.